The present TCR beta chain was sequenced within a study of T cell clones after liver transplantation. Libraries were prepared by immunoSEQ multiplex PCR; TCRdb keeps only in-frame clonotypes and omits some of them. The sample includes about 120,000 clones, 90% seen only once; the top ten take 0.65% to 0.95%. CDR3 length equals 13 residues. In germline, CDR1 is SGHTA, CDR2 FQGNSA. The V and J ends lost 1 base and 4 bases respectively, with 5 bases between them. This chain uses TRBV7-2 with TRBJ2-4; TRBD1 or TRBD2 may be the D gene (5 bases each). This material consisted of CD4+ T cells from blood, taken 12 months after liver transplant. The clonotype was recovered from a human patient who received a liver transplant. Part of the T cell pool may stem from the graft donor. In nucleotides, the CDR3 is TGTGCCAGCAGCTTAGGGGGGAAAAACATTCAGTACTTC. Residues: CASSLGGKNIQYF.